This T cell receptor beta chain stems from a study of T cell repertoires in cytomegalovirus infection (dated by TCRdb to between 2018 and 2021). Study-level background: Recently identified HLA-C-restricted CMV epitopes, whose presentation resists viral immunomodulation, were targeted by peptide stimulations together with well-studied HLA-B-restricted epitopes. Because public TCR beta signatures pointed to carriage of CMV infection together with the matching HLA type, the HLA type of each donor mattered for the analysis.

A remark on this clonotype: Its target antigen remains unknown. No base quality information exists; no much larger clone differs at one position.

Findings and caveats that apply to the study as a whole: The ex vivo response was dominated by HLA-C-restricted CMV-specific TCR beta clonotypes, which also provided the single most frequent clonotype in two of eight donors. In both this cohort and an independent roughly 350-donor cohort, the cumulative frequency of public TCR beta family members distinguished carriers of CMV infection plus the relevant HLA type.

Sequencing took place on an Illumina HiSeq 1500. The raw public data were reprocessed by TCRdb itself: fastp quality trimming at Q25, MiXCR clonotype calling, in-frame beta chains only. Each entry merges the rows of one CDR3 protein and shows their most common DNA and genes. The sample profile shows hundreds of thousands of distinct CDR3 sequences; 30% to 35% of them were found once. The ten largest clones take up 15% to 20% of the sample. Read against the paper, the sample's treatment or condition label means: in vitro stimulation with specific CMV peptide epitopes to enrich CMV-specific T cells. This receptor was obtained from a human donor in good health (CMV status not recorded). Some clones in this sample may be carry-over from other donors' samples. The source was cultured PBMCs, collected from culture after CMV antigen stimulation.

The DNA sequence is as follows: TGTGCCAGCAGCCCAGCTGAGGTATCCAACGAGCAGTACTTC. It translates as CASSPAEVSNEQYF. The chain employs TRBV7-6 and TRBJ2-7; no D gene call is confident. V sheds 5 bases and J sheds 5 bases, leaving 16 bases between their ends. CDR1 and CDR2 are drawn from the germline V gene: SGHVS, FNYEAQ. From the cysteine up to the phenylalanine, the CDR3 has a length of 14 residues. Solely the CDR3 DNA is kept, with 42 bases framed from the first base.